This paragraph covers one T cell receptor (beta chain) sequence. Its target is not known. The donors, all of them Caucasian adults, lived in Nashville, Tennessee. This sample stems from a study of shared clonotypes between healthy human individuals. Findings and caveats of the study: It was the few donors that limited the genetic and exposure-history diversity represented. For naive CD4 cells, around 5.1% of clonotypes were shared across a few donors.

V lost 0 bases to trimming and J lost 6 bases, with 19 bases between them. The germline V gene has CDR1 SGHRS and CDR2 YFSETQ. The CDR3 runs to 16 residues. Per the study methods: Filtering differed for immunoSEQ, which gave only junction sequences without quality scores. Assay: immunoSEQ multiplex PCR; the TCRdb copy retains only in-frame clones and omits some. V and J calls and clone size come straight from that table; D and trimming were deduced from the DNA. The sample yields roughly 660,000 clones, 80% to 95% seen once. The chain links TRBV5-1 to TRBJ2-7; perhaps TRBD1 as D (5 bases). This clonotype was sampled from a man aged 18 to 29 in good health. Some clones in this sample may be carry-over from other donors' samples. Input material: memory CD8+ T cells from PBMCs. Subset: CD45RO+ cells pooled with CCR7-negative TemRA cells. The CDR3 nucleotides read TGCGCCAGCAGCTTGGCTGCCAGGGTAGATACACCCGAGCAGTACTTC. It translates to CASSLAARVDTPEQYF.